The T cell receptor (beta chain) described here comes from a study of blood T cell repertoires in COVID-19 (dated by TCRdb to about 2020). About the full investigation: Samples covering the acute and convalescent phases of COVID-19 were provided by collaborators in the United States, Italy and Spain. The repertoires were made available in a free public database intended to serve as a resource for research on the immune response to SARS-CoV-2. Sample metadata almost always included a de-identified subject ID, COVID-19 status, age in years and sex. The dataset comprised deeply sampled blood TCRbeta repertoires from subjects exposed to, actively infected with, or recovered from COVID-19. HLA class I and class II types, where available, came from metadata supplied by the sample provider rather than from assay-based typing. The prospective study material was composed of cDNA or gDNA derived from T cells, B-cell-depleted T cells, or PBMCs. The samples were drawn from the first 160 participants of the ongoing ImmuneRACE study and from 1,254 subjects provided by 6 global collaborators. Study-wide findings and limitations: The quantity of clinical and demographic metadata differed by source and by participant and was supplied without curation.

TCRbeta CDR3 regions were amplified from genomic DNA by means of the immunoSEQ Assay, a bias-controlled multiplex PCR. For the original study's pipeline: Within the assay, amplification of reference gene primers was used to estimate how many nucleated cells each sample contained. Sequence reads were collapsed and filtered to measure the absolute abundance of every unique TCRbeta CDR3 rearrangement. For each sample, productive Simpson clonality was calculated as the square root of Simpson's diversity index across productive rearrangements. Not all clones reach the TCRdb copy of this immuneACCESS table, which keeps in-frame sequences only. Checked studies attribute under half of the gap to unresolved V genes and leave the rest unexplained. V, J and clone size are taken as reported in that table, and D and trimming were inferred from the DNA itself. The sample table contains over 150,000 clones; only one count was recorded for around nine tenths of them. Clones ranked in the top ten supply less than 3.5% of the sample.

Between the V and J ends, shortened by 4 bases and 5 bases respectively, the junction contains 15 bases. The CDR3 sequence holds 15 residues, the cysteine and phenylalanine included. This entry keeps only the CDR3 DNA: 45 bases, framed from base 1. The germline V gene (reference sequence) yields LNHDA for CDR1 and SQIVND for CDR2. This clone was counted only a few times. The antigen it binds to is not known. No base qualities exist here, and no much larger clone lies one base off it. The collaborating institutions used their own protocols to collect whole blood in K2EDTA tubes. For TCRbeta analysis, collaborators shipped samples in one of three forms: frozen whole blood, isolated PBMCs, or DNA extracted from either of those sample types.

Sequences were obtained from peripheral blood. This TCR derives from a man aged 35 to 55 with active or convalescent COVID-19. The V and J genes are TRBV19 and TRBJ1-5; TRBD1 is a weak D gene call, 6 bases matching. The CDR3 reads as follows: CASSKPTGNHQPQHF. The bases are TGTGCCAGTAGTAAGCCGACAGGCAATCATCAGCCCCAGCATTTT.